This TCR beta chain appears in the sequencing data of a study of blood T cell repertoires in COVID-19. In the study's own analysis: Using reference gene primer amplification, nucleated cell counts were estimated. Generated by immunoSEQ multiplex PCR, the TCRdb table keeps only in-frame clones and is missing some. V and J calls and clone size follow that table, whereas D and trimming were derived from the DNA. The sample lists approximately 270,000 clones, approximately 86% occurring once. This clone was counted between two and nine times. CDR3 length: 17 amino acids. Per the germline V gene, CDR1 is MDHEN and CDR2 is SYDVKM. V dropped 1 base and J dropped 3; count of bases not matched to a gene: 11.

V is TRBV28 and J is TRBJ2-7, with 8 nucleotides matching TRBD1. This TCR came from a human donor with COVID-19, enrolled during active disease. The donor label of this sample is uncertain. The sample was peripheral blood. CDR3 nucleotides: TGTGCCAGCAGTTTATACCTTGGACAGGGTTCGAACTACGAGCAGTACTTC. Encoded protein: CASSLYLGQGSNYEQYF.